The clone carrying this T cell receptor (beta chain) has a handful of counts. Antigen: not known. The data originate from a study of T cells after yellow fever vaccination. Regarding the study as a whole: Contaminants from the bulk population, in the form of abundant clonotypes, could be found in FACS-sorted repertoires.

Deletions cut 2 bases from V and 8 bases from J, with 12 bases between. Germline CDR1 is SGHTA and CDR2 is FQGNSA. The length of the CDR3 is 14 residues. TCRdb re-called the 5' RACE reads with MiXCR, one entry per CDR3 protein. The profile shows roughly 74,000 distinct CDR3 sequences, more than 5.5% of them singletons. Sample: CD8+ T cells sorted from PBMCs, taken 4 to 6 days after the first yellow fever vaccination. The rearrangement links TRBV7-2 to TRBJ1-4; D might be TRBD1 (5 bases). The source of this sequence is a man between 18 and 35 years old who received the YFV17D yellow fever vaccine. This CDR3 is CASSLIFREEKLFF. The CDR3 nucleotides read TGTGCCAGCAGCTTAATCTTCAGGGAAGAAAAACTGTTTTTT.